A selection of T cell receptor beta chains follows, all from one sample in a study of T cells after yellow fever vaccination. Each CDR3 protein gets one entry after TCRdb re-called the 5' RACE reads with MiXCR. The sample records 550,000 to 750,000 distinct CDR3 sequences, less than 15% being singletons. The source material was PBMCs, sampled on the day of the yellow fever booster vaccination. All receptors derive from a young man who received the YFV17D yellow fever vaccine. Both conserved end residues are part of each CDR3. A D gene is named only where the DNA matches it firmly. Part of the rows lack a size; the others show once, few, many or a class for expanded clones.

V gene	clone size	D gene	J gene	CDR3 protein	CDR3 DNA
TRBV10-3	.	.	TRBJ2-7	CAISDGQSNYEQYF	TGTGCCATCAGTGATGGACAGAGCAACTACGAGCAGTACTTC
TRBV12-3/TRBV12-4	many	.	TRBJ2-5	CASSLSGYEETQYF	TGTGCCAGCAGTTTAAGTGGTTACGAAGAGACCCAGTACTTC
TRBV7-9	.	.	TRBJ1-1	CASSHASGYAFF	TGTGCCAGCAGCCACGCCTCGGGTTATGCTTTCTTT
TRBV7-3	.	.	TRBJ2-7	CASSLNSGVGLGEQYF	TGTGCCAGCAGCTTAAATTCGGGGGTCGGACTTGGCGAGCAGTACTTC
TRBV7-2	few	.	TRBJ2-2	CASSLLFARPGELFF	TGTGCCAGCAGCTTACTGTTTGCCCGACCGGGGGAGCTGTTTTTT
TRBV6-5	.	TRBD1	TRBJ1-5	CASSSGQGGSKWPQHF	TGTGCCAGCAGTTCCGGACAGGGCGGGAGTAAATGGCCCCAGCATTTT
TRBV7-2	.	.	TRBJ2-7	CASSLGLEYEQYF	TGTGCCAGCAGCTTAGGGCTGGAGTACGAGCAGTACTTC
TRBV3-1	many	TRBD2	TRBJ2-2	CASSQLVSGDLSGELFF	TGTGCCAGCAGCCAACTTGTTAGCGGGGATCTGTCCGGGGAGCTGTTTTTT
TRBV4-1	.	.	TRBJ2-3	CASSSSADTQNF	TGCGCCAGCAGCTCCTCAGCAGATACGCAGAATTTT
TRBV3-1	few	.	TRBJ2-1	CASSQQPLAYNEQFF	TGTGCCAGCAGCCAACAGCCCCTCGCCTACAATGAGCAGTTCTTC
TRBV20-1	.	.	TRBJ1-2	CSAPRGRGYGYTF	TGCAGTGCTCCCAGGGGCAGGGGCTATGGCTACACCTTC
TRBV18	few	TRBD1	TRBJ1-5	CASSSEQGAIKPQHF	TGTGCCAGCTCATCAGAACAGGGGGCGATTAAGCCCCAGCATTTT
TRBV5-6	.	.	TRBJ2-5	CASSLGGAGRQYF	TGTGCCAGCAGCTTAGGGGGGGCCGGGCGCCAGTACTTC
TRBV28	.	.	TRBJ2-7	CASSPLVNSYEQYF	TGTGCCAGCAGTCCTTTAGTAAACTCCTACGAGCAGTACTTC
TRBV6-1	.	.	TRBJ2-1	CASRSPRDYNEQFF	TGTGCCAGCAGAAGCCCCCGGGACTACAATGAGCAGTTCTTC
TRBV25-1	.	TRBD1	TRBJ1-4	CASRGQGLEKLFF	TGTGCCAGCAGGGGACAGGGTTTGGAAAAACTGTTTTTT
TRBV7-9	.	TRBD2	TRBJ2-1	CASSAGGVLNEQFF	TGTGCCAGCAGCGCTGGGGGGGTTCTCAATGAGCAGTTCTTC
TRBV7-9	few	.	TRBJ2-3	CASSLAEILHTDTQYF	TGTGCCAGCAGCTTAGCGGAGATACTCCACACAGATACGCAGTATTTT
TRBV20-1	.	.	TRBJ2-5	CSASRTVGETQYF	TGCAGTGCTAGTCGGACTGTGGGAGAGACCCAGTACTTC
TRBV20-1	.	TRBD2	TRBJ2-7	CSASDLYVVIAGEVSEQYF	TGCAGTGCTAGTGACCTATATGTTGTTATAGCGGGAGAGGTCTCCGAGCAGTACTTC
TRBV20-1	.	TRBD1	TRBJ2-7	CSARDNGQAYEQYF	TGCAGTGCTAGAGATAACGGACAGGCCTACGAGCAGTACTTC
TRBV5-6	.	TRBD1	TRBJ2-3	CASSLGMGDSPNTQYF	TGTGCCAGCAGCTTGGGTATGGGGGACAGTCCCAATACGCAGTATTTT
TRBV20-1	few	TRBD1	TRBJ1-6	CSAKGQGNSPLHF	TGCAGTGCTAAGGGACAGGGAAATTCACCCCTCCACTTT
TRBV20-1	.	.	TRBJ2-2	CSARAQVNTGELFF	TGCAGTGCTAGAGCCCAGGTGAACACCGGGGAGCTGTTTTTT
TRBV20-1	many	.	TRBJ2-5	CSALVPGGGRETQYF	TGCAGTGCTCTGGTCCCCGGGGGAGGAAGAGAGACCCAGTACTTC
TRBV19	.	TRBD1	TRBJ2-5	CASSMGRGQSSWTQYF	TGTGCCAGTAGTATGGGAAGGGGACAGTCCTCGTGGACCCAGTACTTC
TRBV20-1	few	.	TRBJ2-7	CSAREDINYEQYF	TGCAGTGCTAGGGAGGACATAAACTACGAGCAGTACTTC
TRBV7-2	few	TRBD1	TRBJ2-7	CASSKGQGAYEQYF	TGTGCCAGCAGCAAAGGACAGGGGGCCTACGAGCAGTACTTC
TRBV6-7	.	TRBD2	TRBJ2-7	CASRGPEGGFGAYEQYF	TGTGCCAGCAGAGGACCCGAGGGAGGGTTCGGGGCCTACGAGCAGTACTTC
TRBV5-1	.	.	TRBJ2-3	CASSGGSSTDTQYF	TGCGCCAGCAGCGGCGGGTCTAGCACAGATACGCAGTATTTT
TRBV25-1	few	.	TRBJ1-4	CASSAGSPGDEKLFF	TGTGCCAGCAGTGCGGGCAGCCCGGGGGATGAAAAACTGTTTTTT
TRBV12-5	.	.	TRBJ2-5	CASGSSDTQYF	TGTGCTAGTGGATCTTCGGATACCCAGTACTTC
TRBV7-2	.	.	TRBJ1-5	CASSSAPGSQPQHF	TGTGCCAGCAGCTCTGCCCCGGGGAGTCAGCCCCAGCATTTT
TRBV5-1	.	.	TRBJ2-1	CASANDNEQFF	TGCGCCAGCGCTAACGACAATGAGCAGTTCTTC
TRBV19	.	.	TRBJ1-6	CASSRESSYNSPLHF	TGTGCCAGTAGTCGGGAGAGCTCCTATAATTCACCCCTCCACTTT
TRBV20-1	many	.	TRBJ2-1	CSARDRRAQFF	TGCAGTGCTAGAGATCGGCGCGCGCAGTTCTTC
TRBV9	few	TRBD2	TRBJ2-7	CASSSGYSYEQYF	TGTGCCAGTTCTAGCGGATACTCCTACGAGCAGTACTTC
TRBV18	.	.	TRBJ2-5	CASSPRTSSEETQYF	TGTGCCAGCTCACCGAGGACGTCTAGTGAAGAGACCCAGTACTTC
TRBV14	few	TRBD1	TRBJ1-2	CASSRDPTGGGYTF	TGTGCCAGCAGCCGAGATCCGACAGGGGGAGGCTACACCTTC
TRBV30	few	TRBD2	TRBJ2-1	CAWSAPGSGRAYYNEQFF	TGTGCCTGGAGTGCCCCGGGGAGCGGGAGGGCCTACTACAATGAGCAGTTCTTC
TRBV4-1	.	TRBD1	TRBJ2-5	CASSHPSRDRGKTQYF	TGCGCCAGCAGCCATCCCTCCCGGGACAGGGGAAAGACCCAGTACTTC
TRBV29-1	few	.	TRBJ2-3	CSVVRGDTQYF	TGCAGCGTTGTCCGAGGAGATACGCAGTATTTT
TRBV7-9	.	.	TRBJ2-3	CASSLLAEPSTDTQYF	TGTGCCAGCAGCTTATTAGCGGAACCTAGCACAGATACGCAGTATTTT
TRBV29-1	few	.	TRBJ1-2	CSVYESNYGYTF	TGCAGCGTTTATGAAAGTAACTATGGCTACACCTTC
TRBV29-1	few	.	TRBJ2-5	CSGVPFSGPQETQYF	TGCAGCGGGGTCCCCTTTAGCGGCCCTCAAGAGACCCAGTACTTC
TRBV7-8	many	.	TRBJ2-1	CASSSFTSGTHNEQFF	TGTGCCAGCAGTTCTTTTACCTCGGGAACCCACAATGAGCAGTTCTTC
TRBV12-5	.	.	TRBJ2-6	CASGPRGLSGANVLTF	TGTGCTAGTGGTCCTCGGGGGCTCTCTGGGGCCAACGTCCTGACTTTC